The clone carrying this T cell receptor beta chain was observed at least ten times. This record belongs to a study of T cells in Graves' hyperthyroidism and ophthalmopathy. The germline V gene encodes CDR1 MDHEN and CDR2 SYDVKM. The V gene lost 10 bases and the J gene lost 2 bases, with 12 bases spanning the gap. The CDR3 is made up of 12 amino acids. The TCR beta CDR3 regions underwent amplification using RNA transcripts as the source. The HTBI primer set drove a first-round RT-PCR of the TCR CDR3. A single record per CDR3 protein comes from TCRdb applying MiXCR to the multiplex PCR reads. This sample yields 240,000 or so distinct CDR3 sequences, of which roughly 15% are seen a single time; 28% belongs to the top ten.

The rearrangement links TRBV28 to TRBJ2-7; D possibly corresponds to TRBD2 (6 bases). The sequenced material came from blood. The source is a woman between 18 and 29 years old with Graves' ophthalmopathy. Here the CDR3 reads CAISKRAYEQYF. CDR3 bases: TGTGCCATCAGCAAGCGGGCCTACGAGCAGTACTTC.